This T cell receptor beta chain is from a study of T cell repertoires in cytomegalovirus infection. Comments on this clonotype: Its cognate antigen is unknown. An end of the junction differs from the germline gene, which may be a read error.

TCRdb processed the reads anew with MiXCR; each CDR3 protein has one entry. The sample carries 700,000 to 850,000 distinct CDR3 sequences, 30% to 35% recorded once. This CDR3 contains 21 residues. From germline, CDR1 is SGHTA and CDR2 FQGTGA. The sequence was collected from a human donor in good health (CMV status not recorded). Some clones in this sample may be carry-over from other donors' samples. Sequenced material: cultured CD8+ T cells from PBMCs, taken from culture after CMV antigen stimulation. The V and J genes are TRBV7-3 and TRBJ1-2, with 12 bases that match TRBD1. CDR3 residues: CTSSLTVGLGTGGAKGYGYTF. Here the CDR3 DNA reads TGTACCAGCAGCTTAACGGTGGGCCTCGGGACAGGGGGCGCTAAGGGCTATGGCTACACCTTC.